A single sample gave rise to the 24 T cell receptor beta chains below, sequenced in a study of cytomegalovirus exposure and HLA in healthy donors. In the PCR, 60 Vbeta and 13 Jbeta primers were used. Repertoires were generated with immunoSEQ multiplex PCR, while TCRdb's copy carries only in-frame clones and drops some. The profile covers some 130,000 clones, with roughly four fifths appearing a single time and about 1% taken by the ten largest. The sequenced sample consisted of PBMCs. The receptors shown here come from a boy under 18 in good health and CMV-seronegative.

The chain recombines TRBV5-6 with TRBJ2-7; TRBD2 matches at 10 bases. The CDR3 extends over 13 amino acids. CDR1 and CDR2 (germline): SGHDT, YYEEEE. V shed 1 base, J shed 9 bases, and the junction held 4 bases outside the gene matches. CDR3 sequence: CASSLTSGTAQYF. In DNA form, the CDR3 reads TGTGCCAGCAGCTTGACTAGCGGGACAGCGCAGTACTTC.

The rearrangement uses TRBV4-1 and TRBJ2-5, with 13 bases lining up with TRBD2. CDR1 MGHRA and CDR2 YSYEKL come from the germline V gene. Germline trimming cut 3 bases from V and 5 bases from J; bases unmatched to any gene: 6. There are 16 residues in the CDR3. CDR3 coding DNA: TGCGCCAGCAGCCAGAGGACTAGCGGGAGTTCGGAGACCCAGTACTTC. The encoded protein is CASSQRTSGSSETQYF.

The V call is TRBV19, the J call TRBJ1-2; 7 nucleotides line up with TRBD1. CDR1 is LNHDA and CDR2 is SQIVND in the germline V gene (reference sequence). This CDR3 comprises 14 residues. The J segment lost 6 bases and the V segment lost 9 bases, leaving 13 bases of the junction unmatched. The CDR3 DNA reads as TGTGCCAGCGTGGGGCCAGGGGGGAACCATGGCTACACCTTC. Translating gives CASVGPGGNHGYTF.

CDR3 sequence (DNA): TGTGCCAGCAGCCAAGGGGGGGGCGGGAGCGGGACAGATACGCAGTATTTT. It specifies CASSQGGGGSGTDTQYF. The rearrangement uses TRBV4-2 and TRBJ2-3; D possibly corresponds to TRBD2 (7 bases). Germline values: CDR1 LGHNA, CDR2 YNFKEQ. Trimming left V 1 base short and J 3 bases short, with 17 bases between. This CDR3 contains 17 residues.

This clone has just one count. This chain connects TRBV5-1 to TRBJ2-5; 9 bases are shared with TRBD1. Germline assignment: CDR1 SGHRS and CDR2 YFSETQ. J lost 3 bases, V lost 4 bases, and 4 bases had no gene match. The CDR3 runs 14 residues. As DNA, the CDR3 is TGCGCCAGCAGCACAGGGGGCAGGGAAGAGACCCAGTACTTC. Its protein is CASSTGGREETQYF.

This rearrangement joins TRBV15 to TRBJ2-7; D perhaps matches TRBD1 (5 bases). Germline CDR1 and CDR2: LNHNV and YYDKDF (reference sequence). The CDR3 covers 16 residues. The V and J ends lost 0 bases and 5 bases respectively, with 17 bases between them. DNA of the CDR3: TGTGCCACCAGCAGAGATAGGGGTGTTGGGTCGGACGAGCAGTACTTC. As protein: CATSRDRGVGSDEQYF.

V and J are TRBV4-1 and TRBJ2-3; 10 bases map to TRBD2. The trim removed 0 bases at V and 3 bases at J, leaving 9 bases unmatched. The CDR3 spans 18 residues. Germline loops: CDR1 MGHRA, CDR2 YSYEKL. The CDR3 here is CASSQEFRGLAFTDTQYF. The CDR3 coding sequence is TGCGCCAGCAGCCAAGAATTTAGGGGACTAGCGTTTACAGATACGCAGTATTTT.

A single count supports this clone. V usage is TRBV19 and J usage is TRBJ1-4; 11 bases fit TRBD1. The germline CDR1 and CDR2 sequences are LNHDA and SQIVND (reference sequence). The CDR3 runs 14 residues. The V gene end was trimmed by 9 bases and the J gene end by 4 bases; junction bases not matched to a gene: 4. The CDR3 DNA sequence: TGTGCCAGCACGGACAGGGGGCGTAATGAAAAACTGTTTTTT. It translates to CASTDRGRNEKLFF.

The gene calls are TRBV30 and TRBJ1-4; no reliable D call. V was clipped by 1 base and J by 4 bases, with 10 bases between them. The CDR3 totals 14 residues. The germline CDR1 and CDR2 sequences are GTSNPN and SVGIG (reference sequence). The CDR3 spells CAWSAARGNEKLFF. The CDR3 bases are TGTGCCTGGAGTGCGGCCCGGGGTAATGAAAAACTGTTTTTT. The full variable domain, rest sourced from reference TRBV30 and TRBJ1-4, is SQTIHQWPATLVQPVGSPLSLECTVEGTSNPNLYWYRQAAGRGLQLLFYSVGIGQISSEVPQNLSASRPQDRQFILSSKKLLLSDSGFYLCAWSAARGNEKLFFGSGTQLSVL.

This rearrangement joins TRBV5-6 to TRBJ2-3; tentatively, D is TRBD1 (5 bases). V was shortened by 6 bases and J by 0 bases, with 17 bases between the two germline ends. There are 16 residues in the CDR3. In germline, CDR1 is SGHDT, CDR2 YYEEEE. For the CDR3, the DNA is TGTGCCAGCACCCTTTTGGGGCTAACTAGCACAGATACGCAGTATTTT. It specifies CASTLLGLTSTDTQYF.

The V and J genes are TRBV7-8 and TRBJ1-5; D is possibly TRBD1 (6 bases). V was cut by 5 bases and J by 0 bases, with 14 bases left in between. Germline values: CDR1 SGHVS, CDR2 FQNEAQ. The CDR3 is made up of 16 amino acids. The CDR3 coding sequence is TGTGCCAGCAGCGCGGACAGACCCTATAGCAATCAGCCCCAGCATTTT. Residues: CASSADRPYSNQPQHF.

This rearrangement joins TRBV6-6 to TRBJ2-5, with D possibly TRBD2 on 7 matching bases. The closer fit of TRBJ2-7 to the DNA end suggests the J call may be wrong. CDR3 length: 15 residues. Germline lookup yields CDR1 MNHNY and CDR2 SVGAGI (reference sequence). DNA of the CDR3: TGTGCCAGCAAAGAACAGGGACTACCGTTCTACGAGCAGTACTTC. Translated, it gives CASKEQGLPFYEQYF.

V is TRBV7-2 and J is TRBJ2-5; 7 bases line up with TRBD2. The CDR3 extends over 14 amino acids. Per germline, CDR1 SGHTA and CDR2 FQGNSA. V trimming: 6 bases; J trimming: 4 bases; junction bases outside the gene matches: 8. CDR3 in DNA: TGTGCCAGCAGATTTTCAGGGAGGGGAGAGACCCAGTACTTC. Translation: CASRFSGRGETQYF. Drawing the rest from reference TRBV7-2 and TRBJ2-5, the complete variable domain is GAGVSQSPSNKVTEKGKDVELRCDPISGHTALYWYRQSLGQGLEFLIYFQGNSAPDKSGLPSDRFSAERTGGSVSTLTIQRTQQEDSAVYLCASRFSGRGETQYFGPGTRLLVL.

The chain joins TRBV5-6 to TRBJ2-1; TRBD2 aligns across 7 bases. The CDR3 sequence is 16 residues long. Germline CDR1 is SGHDT and CDR2 is YYEEEE. V was pared by 0 bases and J by 2 bases, with 5 bases of the junction left unmatched. The CDR3 region has the DNA TGTGCCAGCAGCTTGGATGCGGGAGCCACCTACAATGAGCAGTTCTTC. Translating it yields CASSLDAGATYNEQFF.

This chain links TRBV4-3 with TRBJ2-2; 11 nucleotides agree with TRBD2. Unmatched junction bases numbered 3, after V lost 3 bases and J lost 0 bases. Germline V gene lookup returns CDR1 LGHNA and CDR2 YSLEER. The CDR3 totals 17 residues. In DNA form, the CDR3 reads TGCGCCAGCAGCCACCGACTAGCGGGGCCGAACACCGGGGAGCTGTTTTTT. This sequence encodes CASSHRLAGPNTGELFF.

V and J are TRBV20-1 and TRBJ2-7, with D possibly TRBD2 on 6 matching bases. The CDR3 length is 11 residues. CDR1 and CDR2 from the germline V gene are DFQATT and SNEGSKA (reference sequence). CDR3 DNA sequence: TGCAGCCTAAGGGACTGGTACGAGCAGTACTTC. This codes for CSLRDWYEQYF.

The chain employs TRBV11-2 and TRBJ1-1; perhaps TRBD1 as D (5 bases). Deletions cut 3 bases from V and 1 base from J, with 18 bases between. This CDR3 has 17 amino acids. Germline V gene data show CDR1 as SGHAT and CDR2 as FQNNGV. The CDR3 is CASSFWSQPTANTEAFF. CDR3 nucleotides: TGTGCCAGCAGCTTTTGGTCACAGCCGACAGCGAACACTGAAGCTTTCTTT.

The chain combines TRBV27 with TRBJ1-1; D ambiguous. The V and J ends lost 6 bases and 5 bases respectively, with 19 bases between them. The CDR3 extends over 15 amino acids. Germline V CDR1 and CDR2: MNHEY, SMNVEV (reference sequence). CDR3 nucleotides: TGTGCCAGCAGGTTCGACGGACGACGCGGGACTGAAGCTTTCTTT. Protein sequence: CASRFDGRRGTEAFF.

The chain has TRBV10-3 and TRBJ1-1; 7 positions agree with TRBD1. Trimming took 4 bases from V and 6 from J; bases not matched to a gene: 8. The CDR3 spans 14 residues. Germline assignment: CDR1 ENHRY and CDR2 SYGVKD. In DNA form, the CDR3 reads TGTGCCATCAGTGGGGTAAAGGGGGCTGCTGAAGCTTTCTTT. Its translation is CAISGVKGAAEAFF.

In its sample, this clone was seen once. The chain joins TRBV30 to TRBJ2-1; weak D call: TRBD2 (6 bases). Germline CDR1 is GTSNPN and CDR2 is SVGIG (reference sequence). This CDR3 spans 15 amino acids. The V and J ends lost 7 bases and 2 bases respectively, with 18 bases between them. In nucleotides, the CDR3 is TGTGCCTCCCCCTTTGGGGGGTATCCCTACAATGAGCAGTTCTTC. It translates to CASPFGGYPYNEQFF.

The genes are TRBV6-1 and TRBJ2-7; a weak D match, TRBD2 (5 bases). Germline CDR1 is MNHNS and CDR2 is SASEGT. The CDR3 has 14 amino acids. The ends were cut back, 4 bases at V and 2 bases at J, with 12 bases in the middle. The CDR3 spells CASSAAGPAYEQYF. The CDR3 region has the DNA TGTGCCAGCAGTGCCGCGGGTCCAGCCTACGAGCAGTACTTC.

This clone was seen only once. The V call is TRBV2, the J call TRBJ1-1; D is ambiguous. Trimming shortened V by 6 bases and J by 8 bases, and 16 bases separated the two germline ends. Germline V CDR1 and CDR2: SNHLY, FYNNEI. The CDR3 covers 13 residues. The CDR3 region has the DNA TGTGCCAGCAGCGAACCGTCCGCGGTGGAAGCTTTCTTT. As protein: CASSEPSAVEAFF.

The chain is built from TRBV12-5 and TRBJ2-1; 11 bases are a match to TRBD2. The ends lost 4 bases at V and 7 bases at J; junction bases unmatched: 12. The germline V gene has CDR1 LGHNT and CDR2 FRNRAP. The CDR3 extends over 17 amino acids. In DNA form, the CDR3 reads TGTGCTAGTGGTTACGGGACTAGCGGCGAACGGAGGAATGAGCAGTTCTTC. It translates to CASGYGTSGERRNEQFF.

The CDR3 DNA is TGTGCCAGCAGCTCAGCGGGAGGGTACGAGCAGTACTTC. Amino acids: CASSSAGGYEQYF. The rearrangement links TRBV5-6 to TRBJ2-7; 10 nucleotides align to TRBD2. Losses at the gene ends were 3 bases for V and 4 bases for J; bases not matched to a gene: 1. Germline V CDR1 and CDR2: SGHDT, YYEEEE. This CDR3 has 13 amino acids.